This paragraph covers one T cell receptor beta chain sequence. Germline CDR1 SEHNR, CDR2 FQNEAQ (reference sequence). V lost 5 bases and J lost 7, with 17 bases in between. The CDR3 covers 15 residues. These data belong to a study of T cell responses to AZD1222 COVID-19 vaccine. The protocol was immunoSEQ multiplex PCR, while the TCRdb copy is restricted to in-frame clones and leaves out a portion. The table shows about 140,000 clones, with 85% to 95% occurring only once. The sample here was peripheral blood, taken 28 days after the second AZD1222 dose. V is TRBV7-9 and J is TRBJ1-4; the D is unclear. This TCR was sampled from an adult who received the AZD1222 COVID-19 vaccine. The CDR3 loop is CASSGLLERIEKLFF. For the CDR3, the DNA is TGTGCCAGCAGCGGTTTATTAGAACGAATTGAAAAACTGTTTTTT.